These 9 T cell receptor beta chains came from one sample sequenced in a study of blood T cells in healthy people across ages. Next came a second PCR, run for about 7 to 12 cycles, which used a sample-barcoded 5' primer along with a J-beta primer mix. TCRdb processed the 5' RACE reads anew with MiXCR; each CDR3 protein has one entry. This repertoire shows 650,000 or so distinct CDR3 sequences, 52% found once; its top ten account for about 13%. Specimen: blood. These receptors all come from a woman of 80 years or more in good health.

This clonotype was observed many times. The J gene is TRBJ1-1, the V gene TRBV20-1; TRBD1 aligns across 7 bases. CDR3 length: 13 residues. J lost 0 bases, V lost 3 bases, and 1 base had no gene match. Germline CDR1 DFQATT, CDR2 SNEGSKA (reference sequence). The CDR3 here is CSARDRLNTEAFF. The CDR3 nucleotides read TGCAGTGCTAGGGACAGGCTGAACACTGAAGCTTTCTTT.

In regard to this clonotype: This clone may be a read error of a much larger clone one base away. CDR3 sequence: CSARQRTGDPPLHF. The DNA of the CDR3 is TGCAGTGCTCGCCAGAGGACAGGGGATCCACCCCTCCACTTT. The chain employs TRBV20-1 and TRBJ1-6, with 9 bases fitting TRBD1. Germline V lookup: CDR1 DFQATT, CDR2 SNEGSKA (reference sequence). CDR3 length equals 14 residues. J was trimmed by 11 bases and V by 5 bases; bases with no gene match: 10.

The rearrangement joins TRBV5-1 to TRBJ2-7; 10 nucleotides agree with TRBD1. The junction had 10 bases not matched to a gene; V was cut back by 4 bases and J by 3 bases. Per the germline V gene, CDR1 is SGHRS and CDR2 is YFSETQ. The CDR3 extends over 16 amino acids. This chain's CDR3 is CASSGGTGVGSYEQYF. CDR3 bases: TGCGCCAGCAGCGGCGGGACAGGGGTTGGAAGCTACGAGCAGTACTTC.

On this clonotype: A much larger clone lies one base from this, so it may be a read error. The rearrangement joins TRBV5-1 to TRBJ2-7; 8 positions match TRBD1. This CDR3 is 12 amino acids long. Germline CDR1 SGHRS, CDR2 YFSETQ. After removal of 1 base from V and 9 bases from J, the junction contained 3 bases not matched to a gene. The DNA for the CDR3 is TGCGCCAGCAGCTTGACAGGGGGACCGCAGTACTTC. The encoded protein is CASSLTGGPQYF. Based on the CDR3 plus reference TRBV5-1 and TRBJ2-7, the full variable domain is KAGVTQTPRYLIKTRGQQVTLSCSPISGHRSVSWYQQTPGQGLQFLFEYFSETQRNKGNFPGRFSGRQFSNSRSEMNVSTLELGDSALYLCASSLTGGPQYFGPGTRLTVT.

This clonotype was counted a few times. A clone one base away is much larger, so this may be a read error. This chain links TRBV27 with TRBJ2-3; TRBD2 is a possible D gene (5 bases). Trimming shortened V by 2 bases and J by 3 bases, and 15 bases separated the two germline ends. The CDR3 is made up of 16 amino acids. The germline V gene has CDR1 MNHEY and CDR2 SMNVEV (reference sequence). The CDR3 here is CASSLLGDEGTDTQYF. In DNA, the CDR3 is TGTGCCAGCAGTTTACTGGGCGACGAGGGAACAGATACGCAGTATTTT.

This rearrangement joins TRBV6-2 or TRBV6-3 to TRBJ2-5; possible D gene TRBD1, 6 bases. V lost 5 bases to trimming and J lost 11 bases, with 27 bases between them. The length of the CDR3 is 16 residues. The germline V gene encodes CDR1 MNHEY and CDR2 SVGEGT. The CDR3 protein is CASSAILGAYPNEQYF. The CDR3 nucleotides read TGTGCCAGCAGTGCCATTCTGGGGGCATACCCCAATGAGCAGTACTTC.

The chain links TRBV7-3 to TRBJ2-5, with 11 bases fitting TRBD1. The V gene's germline CDR1 is SGHTA and CDR2 FQGTGA. The ends lost 5 bases at V and 2 bases at J; junction bases unmatched: 7. The CDR3 has 16 amino acids. CDR3 nucleotides: TGTGCCAGCAGCCAAACTGGGACAGGGGGACAAGAGACCCAGTACTTC. Protein product: CASSQTGTGGQETQYF. Full variable domain (outside the CDR3, taken from reference TRBV7-3 and TRBJ2-5): GAGVSQTPSNKVTEKGKYVELRCDPISGHTALYWYRQSLGQGPEFLIYFQGTGAADDSGLPNDRFFAVRPEGSVSTLKIQRTERGDSAVYLCASSQTGTGGQETQYFGPGTRLLVL.

The sample holds a few counts of this clonotype. Possible read error: a much larger clone is one base away. The gene calls are TRBV29-1 and TRBJ2-1, with 7 nucleotides matching TRBD2. The J call may be in error: the DNA end matches TRBJ2-7 better. This CDR3 spans 14 amino acids. Germline loops: CDR1 SQVTM, CDR2 ANQGSEA. CDR3 in amino acids: CSAVGGSSYNEQYF. The CDR3 nucleotides read TGCAGCGCCGTGGGGGGGAGCTCCTACAATGAGCAGTACTTC.

In the case of this clonotype: Since a much larger clone is just one base distant, this may be a read error. The chain links TRBV5-1 to TRBJ2-1, with TRBD2 identical over 8 bases. The J call may be wrong; the DNA end is better matched by TRBJ2-7. The germline CDR1 and CDR2 sequences are SGHRS and YFSETQ. The CDR3 is made up of 18 amino acids. The DNA for the CDR3 is TGCGCCAGCAGCCCCGGGACTAGTCTCGTGGGCACATACAATGAGCAGTACTTC. Its protein is CASSPGTSLVGTYNEQYF.